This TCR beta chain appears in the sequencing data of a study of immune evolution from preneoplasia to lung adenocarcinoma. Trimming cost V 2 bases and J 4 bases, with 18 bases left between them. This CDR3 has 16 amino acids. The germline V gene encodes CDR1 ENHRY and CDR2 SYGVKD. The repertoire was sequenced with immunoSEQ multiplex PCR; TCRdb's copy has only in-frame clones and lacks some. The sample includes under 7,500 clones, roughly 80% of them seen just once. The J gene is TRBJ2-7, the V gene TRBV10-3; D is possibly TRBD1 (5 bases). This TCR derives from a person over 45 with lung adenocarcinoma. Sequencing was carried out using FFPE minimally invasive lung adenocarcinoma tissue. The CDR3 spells CAISEVRVGSIYEQYF. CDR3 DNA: TGTGCCATCAGTGAGGTCAGGGTCGGGTCGATATACGAGCAGTACTTC.